This T cell receptor (beta chain) was identified in a study of a mutant IDH1 vaccine in newly diagnosed glioma. Study-level background: Vaccines began 4-6 weeks after radiotherapy alone, or with temozolomide cycles. Standard pretreatment was either radiotherapy, temozolomide, or, for most, radiochemotherapy with temozolomide.

As for time point: week 11, during vaccination. Alongside topical imiquimod, each dose of vaccine comprised 300 ug of mutant IDH1 20-mer peptide. Regarding the study as a whole: Pseudoprogression apparently lacked any relation to changes in top peripheral T cell clonotypes.

The CDR3 contains 15 residues. Germline V gene data show CDR1 as SGHRS and CDR2 as YFSETQ. Unmatched junction bases numbered 10, after V lost 6 bases and J lost 2 bases. The method was immunoSEQ multiplex PCR; TCRdb's version includes in-frame clones alone and lacks a portion of them. The repertoire holds about 32,000 clones, approximately 78% seen once, with approximately 25% in the top ten. Note on this clone: Its specificity is not known.

The chain links TRBV5-1 to TRBJ1-2, with 7 bases aligning to TRBD1. Material: PBMCs, obtained from a glioma patient whose treatment included an IDH1 peptide vaccine. The origin of this receptor is a man between 25 and 39 years old with glioma. The CDR3 protein is CASNSGPGQNYGYTF. DNA of the CDR3: TGCGCCAGCAATTCCGGCCCGGGACAGAACTATGGCTACACCTTC. Filled out from reference TRBV5-1 and TRBJ1-2, the complete variable domain reads KAGVTQTPRYLIKTRGQQVTLSCSPISGHRSVSWYQQTPGQGLQFLFEYFSETQRNKGNFPGRFSGRQFSNSRSEMNVSTLELGDSALYLCASNSGPGQNYGYTFGSGTRLTVV.